This TCR beta chain was sequenced in a study of blood T cells in healthy people across ages (dated by TCRdb to between 2015 and 2017). For the wider study: In model experiments, roughly one uniquely barcoded TCR beta cDNA molecule per two T cells was captured by template switching. The study measured age-related changes in TCR beta repertoire diversity using deep sequencing normalized with unique cDNA molecular identifiers. The donors were split into four age groups: young (average about 15 years), middle-aged (more than 35), aged (more than 60) and long-lived (approximately 80). Donors of different ages were randomly distributed across sequencing lanes to avoid experimental bias. The study analyzed two additional independent replicas of 1 million unique cDNA reads from the same blood draw for two donors, one aged 18 to 30 and one aged 80 or older.

This clonotype was observed at least ten times. Its antigen is not yet known. Base qualities were left out, and no much larger clone turns up one base away. Overall results and qualifications from the work: As age increased, observed TCR beta diversity per million T cells dropped in a roughly linear way, and a significant reduction was already evident by age about 40. Observed TCR beta diversity correlated strongly with the percentage of naive T cells measured by flow cytometry. The long-lived group showed more naive CD4+ T cells, fewer expanded clones and increased TCR diversity than the aged group, suggesting age selection. Conclusive comparison of naive and antigen-experienced compartments was prevented by the profiling of bulk unsorted PBMCs. Total diversity estimates from one million sequenced T cells were considered lower bounds and underestimates. Because the CMV infection status of the donors was unknown, age-related changes in expanded clonotypes may potentially have been confounded.

The donors were about 40 Caucasian individuals from Russia, aged 6 to 90 years, who were systemically healthy. Around 10 milliliters of peripheral blood were collected from each donor into EDTA-treated Vacutainer tubes. PBMCs were isolated by Ficoll-Paque density-gradient centrifugation, with at least 6.5 million obtained per sample. Trizol reagent was used to extract total RNA from PBMCs, with at least 5 micrograms per sample. Naive CD45RAhigh/CD27high T cell percentages were measured by flow cytometry on a PBMC aliquot from every donor. Here V drops 4 bases and J drops 2 bases, and the junction holds 15 bases not matched to any gene. Its CDR3 holds 19 amino acids, cysteine through phenylalanine. Left in the record is the CDR3 DNA by itself, 57 bases read in frame from the first base. Library creation used 5' RACE. This sample was sequenced with an Illumina HiSeq 2500. A second PCR of roughly 6 to 12 cycles was run with a J-beta primer mix and a sample-barcoded 5' primer. Each TCR beta cDNA molecule received a unique molecular identifier from a template-switch 5' adaptor carrying 12 random nucleotides. Each sample yielded at least 2.5 million CDR3-containing paired-end reads. First-strand cDNA synthesis was performed from all RNA using the Mint cDNA synthesis kit, with priming by a TRBC-specific oligonucleotide. Following uracil-DNA glycosylase treatment, a first 18-cycle PCR with universal primers M1SS and BC2_uni_R was performed on all cDNA. The original pipeline was this. For normalization, 1 million high-quality reads, each with a distinct molecular identifier, were randomly selected from each sample. Instead of being binned into consensus sequences, reads that shared molecular identifiers were thrown out. MiTCR, run with a Q25 quality threshold and the strictest error-elimination algorithm, handled CDR3 identification, clonotype clustering and error correction. A nonparametric unseen species model using Euler transformation provided a lower-bound estimate of total TCR beta diversity. Starting from the raw public reads, TCRdb applied fastp trimming at Q25, assembled clones with MiXCR and retained in-frame beta chains. Entries are consolidated by CDR3 protein sequence, retaining the most common genes and DNA. For this entry, the V and J calls and clone size follow TCRdb and not the study's own pipeline. For this sample the table gives approximately 700,000 distinct CDR3 sequences, of which approximately 30% were detected only once. The ten largest make up over 15% of the sample.

The sample taken for sequencing was blood. The rearrangement combines TRBV12-3 or TRBV12-4 with TRBJ2-1, with 9 middle bases fitting TRBD2. This clonotype was obtained from a woman of 80 years or more in good health. Donor details come from another sample of the same person, matched by shared clones. The DNA reads as follows: TGTGCCAGCAGTTATTGGCGCGGGGGGGTGGGGTCGACCTACAATGAGCAGTTCTTC. It codes for CASSYWRGGVGSTYNEQFF.